Each of the 21 T cell receptor beta chains below was sequenced from the same sample in a study of T-cell memory formation after mild COVID-19 (dated by TCRdb to the early 2020s). Library preparation employed 5' RACE. The listed sequencing device is Illumina NovaSeq 6000. The raw public data were reprocessed by TCRdb itself: fastp quality trimming at Q25, MiXCR clonotype calling, in-frame beta chains only. Every entry covers one CDR3 protein and lists the most common genes and DNA from its rows. The sample has approximately 480,000 distinct CDR3 sequences on record, 15% to 20% of them singletons. The top ten clonotypes cover 10% to 15% of the sample. The material sequenced was PBMCs or a T cell subset sorted from them (not recorded which). The receptor set was obtained from an adult woman who had mild COVID-19 (a few samples of this study predate the infection). The sample titles of this study are shuffled in the database, so cell type and time point are left out; the donor was told from shared clones.

The rearrangement links TRBV6-1 to TRBJ1-1; D is undetermined. The length of the CDR3 is 15 residues. The V gene lost 3 bases and the J gene lost 5 bases, with 16 bases spanning the gap. Germline V lookup: CDR1 MNHNS, CDR2 SASEGT. The CDR3: CASSDPSGPVTEAFF. CDR3 coding DNA: TGTGCCAGCAGTGATCCCTCTGGGCCCGTGACTGAAGCTTTCTTT.

This chain connects TRBV29-1 to TRBJ2-2, with a tentative D call TRBD1 (5 bases). Germline loops: CDR1 SQVTM, CDR2 ANQGSEA. Trimming took 7 bases from V and 0 from J, leaving 15 bases between them. CDR3 length: 15 amino acids. The CDR3 loop reads CSGMTVASNTGELFF. In DNA form, the CDR3 reads TGCAGCGGGATGACAGTTGCCTCGAACACCGGGGAGCTGTTTTTT.

This chain connects TRBV9 to TRBJ1-5; D is ambiguous. Per the germline V gene, CDR1 is SGDLS and CDR2 is YYNGEE. V shed 4 bases and J shed 7 bases, with 15 bases lying between them. The CDR3 length is 14 residues. The chain's CDR3 is CASSPGINGQPQHF. The CDR3 coding sequence is TGTGCCAGCAGCCCTGGGATAAACGGGCAGCCCCAGCATTTT.

The chain links TRBV5-1 to TRBJ2-1; TRBD2 agrees at 14 bases. This CDR3 has 15 amino acids. Germline trimming cut 7 bases from V and 9 bases from J; bases unmatched to any gene: 9. From germline, CDR1 is SGHRS and CDR2 YFSETQ. Here the CDR3 DNA reads TGCGCCAGCGTCGACGGGACTAGCGGGAGATCTGAGCAGTTCTTC. Protein sequence: CASVDGTSGRSEQFF. The complete variable domain, with remaining parts taken from reference TRBV5-1 and TRBJ2-1, reads KAGVTQTPRYLIKTRGQQVTLSCSPISGHRSVSWYQQTPGQGLQFLFEYFSETQRNKGNFPGRFSGRQFSNSRSEMNVSTLELGDSALYLCASVDGTSGRSEQFFGPGTRLTVL.

This clonotype has just a few counts. The rearrangement uses TRBV9 and TRBJ2-2; no definite D call. From germline, CDR1 is SGDLS and CDR2 YYNGEE. V was cut by 2 bases and J by 10 bases, with 6 bases left in between. CDR3 size: 11 residues. CDR3: CASSVQEELFF. DNA for the CDR3: TGTGCCAGCAGCGTTCAGGAGGAGCTGTTTTTT.

This clonotype was recorded a few times. The J gene is TRBJ1-1, the V gene TRBV7-8, with a weak D call TRBD1 (5 bases). Germline V gene lookup returns CDR1 SGHVS and CDR2 FQNEAQ. Trimming cost V 3 bases and J 7 bases, with 18 bases left between them. The CDR3 extends over 15 amino acids. The chain's CDR3 is CASSFRVGVRYEAFF. CDR3 coding DNA: TGTGCCAGCAGCTTCAGGGTCGGCGTCAGATATGAAGCTTTCTTT.

The chain couples TRBV5-1 to TRBJ2-3; D is ambiguous. Trimming removed 0 bases at V and 2 bases at J, with 10 bases between. Germline V CDR1 and CDR2: SGHRS, YFSETQ. The CDR3 contains 15 residues. DNA of the CDR3: TGCGCCAGCAGCTTGGTGCCAGGATACACAGATACGCAGTATTTT. It specifies CASSLVPGYTDTQYF.

This sequence joins TRBV9 and TRBJ2-3; no firm D call. The CDR3 consists of 15 residues. The V and J ends lost 3 bases and 2 bases respectively, with 13 bases between them. Germline-derived CDR1 and CDR2 are SGDLS and YYNGEE. CDR3 protein: CASSGDSFLTDTQYF. DNA of the CDR3: TGTGCCAGCAGCGGTGACTCTTTCCTCACAGATACGCAGTATTTT. The variable domain in full, with the rest retrieved from reference TRBV9 and TRBJ2-3, is DSGVTQTPKHLITATGQRVTLRCSPRSGDLSVYWYQQSLDQGLQFLIQYYNGEERAKGNILERFSAQQFPDLHSELNLSSLELGDSALYFCASSGDSFLTDTQYFGPGTRLTVL.

The chain links TRBV20-1 to TRBJ2-7, with no clear D. Germline V CDR1 and CDR2: DFQATT, SNEGSKA (reference sequence). The CDR3 covers 12 residues. V lost 3 bases and J lost 6, with 12 bases in between. The CDR3, as DNA: TGCAGTGCTAGGCGTCTCGACGGCGAGCAGTACTTC. It yields the protein CSARRLDGEQYF.

The genes are TRBV4-3 and TRBJ1-2; no clear D gene. Germline V gene sequence: CDR1 LGHNA, CDR2 YSLEER. The CDR3 is 15 residues long. Trimming removed 1 base at V and 3 bases at J, with 12 bases between. For the CDR3, the DNA is TGCGCCAGCAGCCAAGGTTATCCACCTGACTATGGCTACACCTTC. Residues: CASSQGYPPDYGYTF.

This clonotype was seen more than once but under ten times. This CDR3 reads CASGQGQNTEAFF. The CDR3 region has the DNA TGTGCCAGCGGACAGGGACAGAACACTGAAGCTTTCTTT. The chain employs TRBV9 and TRBJ1-1; 8 positions agree with TRBD1. The germline CDR1 and CDR2 sequences are SGDLS and YYNGEE. This CDR3 is built from 13 residues. Germline trimming cut 7 bases from V and 1 base from J; bases unmatched to any gene: 3.

This clonotype was found a few times. The genes are TRBV6-5 and TRBJ1-6, with D possibly being TRBD1 (5 bases). This CDR3 comprises 15 residues. V gave up 6 bases and J gave up 14 bases, with 23 bases separating them. The germline gives CDR1 MNHEY, CDR2 SVGAGI. The CDR3 protein is CASSFKSTGDQTLHF. CDR3 DNA sequence: TGTGCCAGCAGCTTCAAGTCGACGGGGGACCAGACCCTCCACTTT.

The chain combines TRBV21-1 with TRBJ1-2; no check of the table's D call, TRBD1, against the DNA was made. TRBV21-1 corresponds to a pseudogene. The CDR3 totals 17 residues. The CDR3 here is CASSKWDRDKNNYGYTF. CDR3 coding DNA: TGTGCCAGCAGCAAGTGGGACAGGGACAAGAATAACTATGGCTACACCTTC.

The chain joins TRBV20-1 to TRBJ2-7, with 12 bases fitting TRBD1. Trimming took 0 bases from V and 6 from J; bases not matched to a gene: 6. This CDR3 comprises 15 residues. The germline CDR1 and CDR2 sequences are DFQATT and SNEGSKA (reference sequence). CDR3 region: CSARDGGTGGGEQYF. The CDR3 DNA follows: TGCAGTGCTAGAGATGGAGGGACAGGGGGCGGCGAGCAGTACTTC.

V and J are TRBV20-1 and TRBJ1-1, with no clear D. Germline CDR1 DFQATT, CDR2 SNEGSKA (reference sequence). V was pared by 3 bases and J by 0 bases, with 14 bases between. The CDR3 consists of 15 residues. The CDR3 region has the DNA TGCAGTGCTAGCCCGGGCCCTAGTTTGAACACTGAAGCTTTCTTT. Its protein product is CSASPGPSLNTEAFF.

This clonotype was seen a few times. V is TRBV4-3 and J is TRBJ2-5; the match to TRBD1 covers 8 bases. The V gene end was trimmed by 5 bases and the J gene end by 7 bases; junction bases not matched to a gene: 6. The CDR3 extends over 13 amino acids. Germline lookup yields CDR1 LGHNA and CDR2 YSLEER. CDR3 bases: TGCGCCAGCAGCTACGGACAGGGAGGGACCCAGTACTTC. Protein product: CASSYGQGGTQYF.

This clonotype was seen only a few times. The rearrangement links TRBV4-1 to TRBJ1-5; D is unclear. There are 14 residues in the CDR3. CDR1 and CDR2 from the germline V gene are MGHRA and YSYEKL. Trimming shortened V by 6 bases and J by 2 bases, and 11 bases separated the two germline ends. CDR3 protein: CASRVSEGNQPQHF. DNA for the CDR3: TGCGCCAGCAGGGTCTCAGAGGGCAATCAGCCCCAGCATTTT.

The rearrangement uses TRBV4-2 and TRBJ2-5, with 8 bases lining up with TRBD2. CDR1 and CDR2 from the germline V gene are LGHNA and YNFKEQ. V was pared by 1 base and J by 2 bases, with 9 bases of the junction left unmatched. The CDR3 spans 17 residues. The CDR3 sequence: CASSQVGSGTTQETQYF. DNA for the CDR3: TGTGCCAGCAGCCAAGTAGGTAGCGGGACAACGCAAGAGACCCAGTACTTC.

This rearrangement joins TRBV10-2 to TRBJ1-2, with D hard to call. Germline V gene lookup returns CDR1 WSHSY and CDR2 SAAADI. Trimming shortened V by 4 bases and J by 4 bases, and 10 bases separated the two germline ends. This CDR3 contains 13 residues. The CDR3 bases are TGCGCCAGCAGTGGGAGGGAATTCTATGGCTACACCTTC. This translates into CASSGREFYGYTF.

This clonotype was counted a few times. J is TRBJ2-1 and V is TRBV6-6; D remains unclear. This CDR3 region has 15 residues. Per the germline V gene, CDR1 is MNHNY and CDR2 is SVGAGI (reference sequence). Deletions cut 1 base from V and 8 bases from J, with 15 bases between. CDR3 residues: CASSYYGYREYEQFF. The DNA of the CDR3 is TGTGCCAGCAGTTACTACGGCTATAGGGAATATGAGCAGTTCTTC.

V and J are TRBV27 and TRBJ1-2; 8 bases are a match to TRBD1. This CDR3 region has 15 residues. The germline V gene has CDR1 MNHEY and CDR2 SMNVEV (reference sequence). J lost 7 bases, V lost 0 bases, and 7 bases had no gene match. The CDR3 is CASSLSQGASLGYTF. The CDR3 DNA sequence: TGTGCCAGCAGTTTATCGCAGGGGGCGAGTCTTGGCTACACCTTC.